The T cell receptor (beta chain) under discussion was sequenced for a study of blood T cell repertoires in COVID-19. On the study more broadly: The United States, Italy and Spain were the sources of the acute and convalescent COVID-19 samples. The cDNA or gDNA used as material had been derived from T cells, B-cell-depleted T cells, or PBMCs.

Under the authors' procedure: It was from reference gene primer amplification that nucleated cell counts were estimated. Clones were read by immunoSEQ multiplex PCR, and TCRdb kept only the in-frame ones, dropping some. V, J and clone size were drawn from that table, and D and trimming were deduced from the DNA. The sample lists 95,000 to 150,000 clones, approximately 83% seen once, with about 6.2% in the top ten. This CDR3 is 14 amino acids long. Germline V CDR1 and CDR2: GTSNPN, SVGIG (reference sequence). The V gene lost 3 bases and the J gene lost 3 bases, with 12 bases spanning the gap. The chain couples TRBV30 to TRBJ1-5; D is possibly TRBD1 (5 bases). The sequence was collected from an older man with active or convalescent COVID-19. Sequenced input: peripheral blood. The CDR3 nucleotides read TGTGCCTGGAGCGGAGGGACGGTCAATCAGCCCCAGCATTTT. Its translation: CAWSGGTVNQPQHF.